The 23 T cell receptor beta chains below were found in one sample sequenced in a study of blood T cell repertoires in COVID-19. TCRdb keeps only in-frame clones here, not all; method: immunoSEQ multiplex PCR. Among 110,000 or so clones listed, around 89% were seen once. The sequenced material came from peripheral blood. Receptors originate from a human donor with acute or convalescent COVID-19. The donor label of this sample is uncertain.

J is TRBJ1-5 and V is TRBV28; 9 bases line up with TRBD1. CDR3 length: 18 amino acids. In germline, CDR1 is MDHEN, CDR2 SYDVKM. J was trimmed by 0 bases and V by 5 bases; bases with no gene match: 11. CDR3 region: CASSTIIGTGSSNQPQHF. The CDR3 DNA sequence: TGTGCCAGCAGTACCATCATTGGGACAGGGAGTAGCAATCAGCCCCAGCATTTT.

The chain joins TRBV20-1 to TRBJ2-3, with D unresolved. Looked up from germline, CDR1 is DFQATT and CDR2 is SNEGSKA (reference sequence). This CDR3 is built from 15 residues. V lost 3 bases to trimming and J lost 0 bases, with 13 bases between them. The CDR3 reads CSASDRGDSTDTQYF. CDR3 in DNA: TGCAGTGCTAGTGATCGTGGAGATAGCACAGATACGCAGTATTTT.

V and J are TRBV5-1 and TRBJ1-2; TRBD1 agrees at 10 bases. CDR1 is SGHRS and CDR2 is YFSETQ in the germline V gene. The CDR3 is made up of 15 amino acids. With V trimmed by 0 bases and J by 7 bases, 6 bases remained unmatched. In nucleotides, the CDR3 is TGCGCCAGCAGCTTGGTCGGGACAGGGGATGGTGGCTACACCTTC. It encodes CASSLVGTGDGGYTF.

The chain employs TRBV24-1 and TRBJ1-1, with TRBD1 identical over 7 bases. The CDR3 loop spans 13 amino acids. V lost 1 base and J lost 10; bases outside the gene matches: 5. Per germline, CDR1 KGHDR and CDR2 SFDVKD. The DNA for the CDR3 is TGTGCCACCAGTGATTTACGACAGGGCGTAGCTTTCTTT. Encoded protein: CATSDLRQGVAFF.

The genes are TRBV6-5 and TRBJ1-1, with D possibly being TRBD1 (6 bases). Looked up from germline, CDR1 is MNHEY and CDR2 is SVGAGI. The CDR3 totals 15 residues. Trimming removed 2 bases at V and 0 bases at J, with 10 bases between. The CDR3 is CASSYQGQLNTEAFF. Written as DNA, the CDR3 is TGTGCCAGCAGTTACCAGGGACAATTGAACACTGAAGCTTTCTTT.

The rearrangement uses TRBV7-8 and TRBJ2-5; 9 nucleotides match TRBD1. The CDR3 totals 16 residues. J was trimmed by 7 bases and V by 1 base; bases with no gene match: 10. Germline V lookup: CDR1 SGHVS, CDR2 FQNEAQ. The CDR3 here is CASSLESGQGWGTQYF. In DNA, the CDR3 is TGTGCCAGCAGCTTAGAATCGGGACAGGGTTGGGGGACCCAGTACTTC.

The CDR3 DNA follows: TGTGCCAGCTCACTACAGGACAGTTATAACTATGGCTACACCTTC. Translating it yields CASSLQDSYNYGYTF. The chain links TRBV18 to TRBJ1-2, with a tentative D call TRBD1 (6 bases). Germline loops: CDR1 KGHSH, CDR2 LQKENI. The germline V and J ends were trimmed by 4 bases and 1 base, with 13 bases remaining between them. The CDR3 covers 15 residues.

The rearrangement links TRBV27 to TRBJ2-2, with 7 bases matching TRBD1. Per germline, CDR1 MNHEY and CDR2 SMNVEV (reference sequence). V dropped 9 bases and J dropped 3; count of bases not matched to a gene: 10. CDR3 length: 15 amino acids. CDR3 coding DNA: TGTGCCAGTAAGCGAGGGGACAGATACACCGGGGAGCTGTTTTTT. It codes for CASKRGDRYTGELFF.

The V gene is TRBV6-2 or TRBV6-3, the J gene TRBJ2-1; 9 bases line up with TRBD2. The CDR3 is made up of 18 amino acids. Germline assignment: CDR1 MNHEY and CDR2 SVGEGT. Trimming at V came to 2 bases and at J to 7 bases, leaving 15 bases not matched to a gene. DNA for the CDR3: TGTGCCAGCAGTTACGATGTAGCGGGAGTGGGTTTTAGGAATGAGCAGTTCTTC. Protein: CASSYDVAGVGFRNEQFF.

The chain employs TRBV4-3 and TRBJ1-4; D is unclear. The germline V gene encodes CDR1 LGHNA and CDR2 YSLEER. V was trimmed by 0 bases and J by 4 bases, leaving 9 bases between them. CDR3 length: 15 residues. CDR3 loop: CASSQEPANNEKLFF. The CDR3 DNA reads as TGCGCCAGCAGCCAAGAGCCAGCGAATAATGAAAAACTGTTTTTT.

This clone has just one count. This rearrangement joins TRBV9 to TRBJ2-2; TRBD2 might be the D (6 bases). V was cut by 0 bases and J by 0 bases, with 9 bases left in between. Germline CDR1 is SGDLS and CDR2 is YYNGEE. The CDR3 consists of 16 residues. Here the CDR3 DNA reads TGTGCCAGCAGCGTAGTGGGAGGTACGAACACCGGGGAGCTGTTTTTT. Amino acids: CASSVVGGTNTGELFF.

The chain uses TRBV5-5 and TRBJ1-1; perhaps TRBD1 as D (6 bases). The CDR3 length is 17 residues. The V gene lost 4 bases and the J gene lost 1 base, with 20 bases spanning the gap. Germline lookup yields CDR1 SGHKS and CDR2 YYEKEE (reference sequence). The CDR3 region has the DNA TGTGCCAGCAGCCCGACAGGCCCTTTAATGGGGAACACTGAAGCTTTCTTT. Protein sequence: CASSPTGPLMGNTEAFF.

The chain is built from TRBV21-1 and TRBJ2-1; the D segment call TRBD2 is taken from the table without a DNA check. TRBV21-1 is noted as a pseudogene. The CDR3 totals 16 residues. The CDR3 sequence is CASSKWSSGAYNEQFF. The CDR3 nucleotides are TGTGCCAGCAGCAAATGGTCTAGCGGGGCCTACAATGAGCAGTTCTTC.

This chain joins TRBV4-3 and TRBJ1-1, with D possibly matching TRBD1 (5 bases). Germline V lookup: CDR1 LGHNA, CDR2 YSLEER. Trimming removed 4 bases from V and 0 bases from J, with 12 bases in between. This CDR3 has 15 residues. The CDR3 DNA follows: TGCGCCAGCAGCCTTGTGGGGGGGGTGAACACTGAAGCTTTCTTT. Residues: CASSLVGGVNTEAFF.

V usage is TRBV15 and J usage is TRBJ2-7; D is unclear. Trimming pared 5 bases from V and 2 bases from J, leaving 13 bases between. The CDR3 is made up of 14 amino acids. Germline-derived CDR1 and CDR2 are LNHNV and YYDKDF (reference sequence). The CDR3 sequence: CATSLRTPPYEQYF. CDR3 in DNA: TGTGCCACCAGCTTACGTACTCCCCCCTACGAGCAGTACTTC.

V usage is TRBV5-4 and J usage is TRBJ2-5, with a possible D match to TRBD2 (5 bases). Germline assignment: CDR1 SGHNT and CDR2 YYREEE (reference sequence). V gave up 0 bases and J gave up 5 bases, with 11 bases separating them. The CDR3 runs 14 residues. Here the CDR3 DNA reads TGTGCCAGCAGCTTGGGAGGGTTGACGGAGACCCAGTACTTC. Protein sequence: CASSLGGLTETQYF.

This chain uses TRBV18 with TRBJ2-7, with D unclear. Germline lookup yields CDR1 KGHSH and CDR2 LQKENI. The length of the CDR3 is 11 residues. The ends were cut back, 3 bases at V and 13 bases at J, with 13 bases in the middle. CDR3 sequence: CASSPERGLYF. CDR3 in DNA: TGTGCCAGCTCACCGGAGCGAGGTCTTTACTTC.

This clone showed up many times. V usage is TRBV5-1 and J usage is TRBJ1-1; D is possibly TRBD1 (5 bases). The CDR3 consists of 13 residues. CDR1 SGHRS and CDR2 YFSETQ come from the germline V gene. V lost 4 bases to trimming and J lost 2 bases, with 9 bases between them. CDR3 sequence reads: CASSVDSNTEAFF. CDR3 sequence (DNA): TGCGCCAGCAGCGTCGACAGTAACACTGAAGCTTTCTTT.

V and J are TRBV30 and TRBJ2-7; weak D call: TRBD1 (5 bases). Per germline, CDR1 GTSNPN and CDR2 SVGIG (reference sequence). The CDR3 length is 13 residues. The CDR3 DNA reads TGTGCGGTGGGCAGGGAATACTCCTACGAGCAGTACTTC. Residues: CAVGREYSYEQYF. Looking up the rest from reference TRBV30 and TRBJ2-7 gives the full variable domain: SQTIHQWPATLVQPVGSPLSLECTVEGTSNPNLYWYRQAAGRGLQLLFYSVGIGQISSEVPQNLSASRPQDRQFILSSKKLLLSDSGFYLCAVGREYSYEQYFGPGTRLTVT.

The chain has TRBV19 and TRBJ2-2; TRBD2 might be the D (5 bases). V was pared by 10 bases and J by 0 bases, with 15 bases between. Germline CDR1 and CDR2: LNHDA and SQIVND (reference sequence). This CDR3 is 15 amino acids long. As DNA, the CDR3 is TGTGCCACCCAGAGGCGGGCGACGAACACCGGGGAGCTGTTTTTT. Protein: CATQRRATNTGELFF.

The V gene is TRBV5-5, the J gene TRBJ2-3, with a possible D match to TRBD1 (8 bases). The CDR3 loop spans 15 amino acids. With 7 bases removed from V and 0 bases from J, the gap between germline ends came to 15 bases. Germline V gene lookup returns CDR1 SGHKS and CDR2 YYEKEE (reference sequence). CDR3 residues: CASGTGGLSTDTQYF. The CDR3 bases are TGTGCCAGCGGAACAGGGGGACTAAGCACAGATACGCAGTATTTT.

CDR3 nucleotides: TGTGCCAGCAGGGCAGGAGGCTCTGGAAACACCATATATTTT. Translation: CASRAGGSGNTIYF. The V gene is TRBV28, the J gene TRBJ1-3; D is unresolved. CDR1 is MDHEN, CDR2 SYDVKM, per germline. The V and J ends lost 6 bases and 0 bases respectively, with 9 bases between them. This CDR3 has 14 residues.

This clone was recorded once. The V and J genes are TRBV5-8 and TRBJ1-2; 7 bases line up with TRBD1. The CDR3 is 15 residues long. The V gene's germline CDR1 is SGHTS and CDR2 YDEGEE. The J segment lost 2 bases and the V segment lost 8 bases, leaving 12 bases of the junction unmatched. The CDR3 sequence: CASRVAGGLNYGYTF. The DNA of the CDR3 is TGTGCCAGTCGAGTGGCAGGGGGATTAAACTATGGCTACACCTTC.